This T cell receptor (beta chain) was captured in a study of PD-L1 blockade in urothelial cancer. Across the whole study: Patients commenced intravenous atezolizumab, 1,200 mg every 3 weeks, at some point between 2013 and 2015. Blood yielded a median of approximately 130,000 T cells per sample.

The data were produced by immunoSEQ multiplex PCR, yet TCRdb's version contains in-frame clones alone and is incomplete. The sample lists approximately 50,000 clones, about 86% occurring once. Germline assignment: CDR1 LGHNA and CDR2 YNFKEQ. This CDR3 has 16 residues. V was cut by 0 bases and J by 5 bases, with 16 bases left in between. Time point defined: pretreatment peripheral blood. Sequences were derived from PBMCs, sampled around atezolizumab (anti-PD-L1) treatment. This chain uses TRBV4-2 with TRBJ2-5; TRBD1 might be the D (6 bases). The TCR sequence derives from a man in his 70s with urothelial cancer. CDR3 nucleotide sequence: TGTGCCAGCAGCCAAGATCCCCAGGCTACAGGGGAGACCCAGTACTTC. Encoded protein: CASSQDPQATGETQYF.